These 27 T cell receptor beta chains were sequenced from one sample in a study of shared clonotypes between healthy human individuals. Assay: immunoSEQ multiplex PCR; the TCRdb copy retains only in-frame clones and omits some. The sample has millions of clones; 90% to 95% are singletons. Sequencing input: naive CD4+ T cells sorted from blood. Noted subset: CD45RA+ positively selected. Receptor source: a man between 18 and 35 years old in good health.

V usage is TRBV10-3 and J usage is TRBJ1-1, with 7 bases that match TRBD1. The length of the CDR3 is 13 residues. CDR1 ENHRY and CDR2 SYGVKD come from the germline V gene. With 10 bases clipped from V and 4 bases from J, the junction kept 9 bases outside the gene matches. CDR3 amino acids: CATQGGASTEAFF. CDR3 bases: TGTGCCACCCAGGGGGGGGCAAGCACTGAAGCTTTCTTT.

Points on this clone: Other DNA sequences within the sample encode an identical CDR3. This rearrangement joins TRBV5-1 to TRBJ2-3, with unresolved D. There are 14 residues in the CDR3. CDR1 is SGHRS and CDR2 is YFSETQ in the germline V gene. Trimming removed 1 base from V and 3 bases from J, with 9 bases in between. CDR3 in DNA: TGCGCCAGCAGCTTGACTGGGTTGACAGATACGCAGTATTTT. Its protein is CASSLTGLTDTQYF.

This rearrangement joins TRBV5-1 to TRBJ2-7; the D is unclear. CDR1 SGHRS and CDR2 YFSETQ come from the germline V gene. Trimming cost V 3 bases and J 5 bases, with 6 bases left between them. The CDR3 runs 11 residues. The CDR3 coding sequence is TGCGCCAGCAGCTCTCGGAACGAGCAGTACTTC. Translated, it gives CASSSRNEQYF.

The CDR3 reads CASSLGTGAFQSSPLHF. The CDR3 nucleotides read TGCGCCAGCAGCCTAGGGACAGGGGCCTTCCAAAGTTCACCCCTCCACTTT. The chain carries TRBV4-1 and TRBJ1-6; TRBD1 matches 10 bases. Per germline, CDR1 MGHRA and CDR2 YSYEKL. Germline trimming cut 4 bases from V and 9 bases from J; bases unmatched to any gene: 12. The CDR3 sequence is 17 residues long.

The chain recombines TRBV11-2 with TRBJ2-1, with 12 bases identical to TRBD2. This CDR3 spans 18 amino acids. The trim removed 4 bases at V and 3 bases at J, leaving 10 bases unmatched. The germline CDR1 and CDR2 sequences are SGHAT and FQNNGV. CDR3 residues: CASSSNRLAGARYNEQFF. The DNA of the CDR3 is TGTGCCAGCAGCTCTAATCGACTAGCGGGAGCCCGCTACAATGAGCAGTTCTTC.

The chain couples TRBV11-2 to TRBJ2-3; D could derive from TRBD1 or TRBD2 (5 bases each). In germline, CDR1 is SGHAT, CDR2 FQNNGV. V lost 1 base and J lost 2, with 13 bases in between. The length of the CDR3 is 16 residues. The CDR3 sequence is CASSLAVQGPTDTQYF. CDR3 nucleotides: TGTGCCAGCAGCTTAGCGGTCCAGGGACCCACAGATACGCAGTATTTT.

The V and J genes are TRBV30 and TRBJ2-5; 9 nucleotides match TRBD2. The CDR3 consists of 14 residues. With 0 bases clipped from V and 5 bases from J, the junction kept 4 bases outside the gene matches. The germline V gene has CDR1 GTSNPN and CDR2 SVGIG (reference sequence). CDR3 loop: CAWSVALAGETQYF. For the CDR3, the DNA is TGTGCCTGGAGTGTAGCCCTAGCGGGGGAGACCCAGTACTTC.

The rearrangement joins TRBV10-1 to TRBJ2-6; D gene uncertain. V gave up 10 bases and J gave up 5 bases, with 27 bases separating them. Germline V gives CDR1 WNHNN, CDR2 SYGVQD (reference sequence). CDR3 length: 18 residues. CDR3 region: CATVVIKDRQSRANVLTF. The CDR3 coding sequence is TGCGCCACAGTGGTCATAAAAGATCGCCAAAGTCGGGCCAACGTCCTGACTTTC.

The CDR3 DNA sequence: TGTGCCAGCAGCCGGGGGGGCCAGCCAATAACTGAAGCTTTCTTT. Encoded protein: CASSRGGQPITEAFF. The chain links TRBV27 to TRBJ1-1; possibly TRBD1 for D (6 bases). The CDR3 consists of 15 residues. V was trimmed by 6 bases and J by 5 bases, leaving 19 bases between them. Germline CDR1 and CDR2: MNHEY and SMNVEV (reference sequence).

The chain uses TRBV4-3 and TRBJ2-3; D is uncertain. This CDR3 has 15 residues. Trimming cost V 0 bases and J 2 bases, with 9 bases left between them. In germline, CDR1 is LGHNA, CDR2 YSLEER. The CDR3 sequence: CASSQEARPTDTQYF. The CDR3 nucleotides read TGCGCCAGCAGCCAAGAAGCTCGGCCCACAGATACGCAGTATTTT.

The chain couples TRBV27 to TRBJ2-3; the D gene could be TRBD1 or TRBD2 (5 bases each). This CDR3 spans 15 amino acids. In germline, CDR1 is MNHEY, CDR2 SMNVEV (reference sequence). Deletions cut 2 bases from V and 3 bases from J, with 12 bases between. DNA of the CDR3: TGTGCCAGCAGTTTAGAAGGCAGGGAGACAGATACGCAGTATTTT. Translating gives CASSLEGRETDTQYF.

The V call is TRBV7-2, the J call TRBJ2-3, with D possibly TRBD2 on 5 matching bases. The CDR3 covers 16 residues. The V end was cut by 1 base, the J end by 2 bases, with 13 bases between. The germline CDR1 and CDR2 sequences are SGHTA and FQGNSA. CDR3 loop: CASSLGTRVNTDTQYF. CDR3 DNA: TGTGCCAGCAGCTTAGGGACGAGGGTAAACACAGATACGCAGTATTTT.

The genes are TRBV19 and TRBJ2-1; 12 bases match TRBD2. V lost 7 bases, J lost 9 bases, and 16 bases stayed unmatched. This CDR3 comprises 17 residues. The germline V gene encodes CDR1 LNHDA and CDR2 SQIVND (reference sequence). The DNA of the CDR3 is TGTGCCAGTAATCCAAGCCCCCTAGCGGGGGGGCCAGGTGAGCAGTTCTTC. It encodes CASNPSPLAGGPGEQFF.

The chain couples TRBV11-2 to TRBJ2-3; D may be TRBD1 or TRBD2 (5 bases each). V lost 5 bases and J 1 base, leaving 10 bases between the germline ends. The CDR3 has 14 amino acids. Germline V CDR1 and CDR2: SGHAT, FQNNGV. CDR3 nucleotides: TGTGCCAGCAGCCGTATGGGACGCACAGATACGCAGTATTTT. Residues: CASSRMGRTDTQYF.

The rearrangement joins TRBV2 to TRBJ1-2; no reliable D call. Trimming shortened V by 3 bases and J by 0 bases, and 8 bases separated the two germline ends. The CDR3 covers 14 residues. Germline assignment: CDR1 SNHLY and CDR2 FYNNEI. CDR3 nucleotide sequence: TGTGCCAGCAGTGAGCGCGGCACTAACTATGGCTACACCTTC. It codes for CASSERGTNYGYTF.

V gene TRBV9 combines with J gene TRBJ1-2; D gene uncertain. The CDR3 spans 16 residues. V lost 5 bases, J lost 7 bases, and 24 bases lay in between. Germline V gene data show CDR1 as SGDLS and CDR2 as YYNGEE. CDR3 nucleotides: TGTGCCAGCAGTGATCTTTTCCTCTGCAGGTCTTGTGGCTACACCTTC. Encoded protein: CASSDLFLCRSCGYTF.

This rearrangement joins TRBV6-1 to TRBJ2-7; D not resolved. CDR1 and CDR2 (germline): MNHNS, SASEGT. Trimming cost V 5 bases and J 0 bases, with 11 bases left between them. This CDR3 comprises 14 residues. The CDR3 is CASSRGWSSYEQYF. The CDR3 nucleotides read TGTGCCAGCAGTAGAGGCTGGAGCTCCTACGAGCAGTACTTC.

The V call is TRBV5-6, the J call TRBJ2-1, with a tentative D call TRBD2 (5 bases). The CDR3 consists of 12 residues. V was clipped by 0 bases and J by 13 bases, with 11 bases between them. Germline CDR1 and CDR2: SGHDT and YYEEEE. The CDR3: CASSLGVTNQFF. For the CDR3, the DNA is TGTGCCAGCAGCTTGGGAGTGACTAATCAGTTCTTC. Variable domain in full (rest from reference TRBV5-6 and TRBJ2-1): DAGVTQSPTHLIKTRGQQVTLRCSPKSGHDTVSWYQQALGQGPQFIFQYYEEEERQRGNFPDRFSGHQFPNYSSELNVNALLLGDSALYLCASSLGVTNQFFGPGTRLTVL.

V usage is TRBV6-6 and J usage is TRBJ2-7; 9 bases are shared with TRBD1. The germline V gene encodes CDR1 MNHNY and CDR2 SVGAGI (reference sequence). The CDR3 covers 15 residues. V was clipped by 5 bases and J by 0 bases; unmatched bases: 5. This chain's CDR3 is CASSKGQGSSYEQYF. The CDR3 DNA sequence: TGTGCCAGCAGTAAAGGACAGGGGAGCTCCTACGAGCAGTACTTC.

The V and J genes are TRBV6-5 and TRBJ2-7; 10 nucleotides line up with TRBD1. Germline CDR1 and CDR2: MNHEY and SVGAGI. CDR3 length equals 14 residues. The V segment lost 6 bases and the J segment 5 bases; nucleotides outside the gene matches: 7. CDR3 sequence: CASSRKGQGNEQYF. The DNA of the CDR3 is TGTGCCAGCAGCCGCAAGGGACAGGGGAACGAGCAGTACTTC.

CDR3 bases: TGTGCCAGCAGTTTTCTAGCTGGGGCCAACGTCCTGACTTTC. Translated: CASSFLAGANVLTF. The gene calls are TRBV28 and TRBJ2-6; no reliable D call. This CDR3 is built from 14 residues. Germline loops: CDR1 MDHEN, CDR2 SYDVKM. The V gene lost 3 bases and the J gene lost 2 bases, with 5 bases spanning the gap.

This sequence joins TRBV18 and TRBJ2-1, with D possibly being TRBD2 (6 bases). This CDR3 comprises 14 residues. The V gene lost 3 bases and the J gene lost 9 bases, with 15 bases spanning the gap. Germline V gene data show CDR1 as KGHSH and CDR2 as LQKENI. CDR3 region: CASSPPAGHTEQFF. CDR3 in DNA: TGTGCCAGCTCACCCCCGGCGGGGCACACTGAGCAGTTCTTC.

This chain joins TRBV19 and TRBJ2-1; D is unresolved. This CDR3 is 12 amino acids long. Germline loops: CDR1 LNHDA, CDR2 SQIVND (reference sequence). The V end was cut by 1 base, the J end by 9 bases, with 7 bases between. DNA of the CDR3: TGTGCCAGTAGTATAGTGCGCAGTGAGCAGTTCTTC. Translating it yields CASSIVRSEQFF.

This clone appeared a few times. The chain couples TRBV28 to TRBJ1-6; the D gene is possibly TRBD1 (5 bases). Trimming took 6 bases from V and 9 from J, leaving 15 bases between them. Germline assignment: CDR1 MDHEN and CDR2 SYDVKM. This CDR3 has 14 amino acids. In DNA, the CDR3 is TGTGCCAGCAGGCGGGGCGGCGGGAGTTCACCCCTCCACTTT. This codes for CASRRGGGSSPLHF.

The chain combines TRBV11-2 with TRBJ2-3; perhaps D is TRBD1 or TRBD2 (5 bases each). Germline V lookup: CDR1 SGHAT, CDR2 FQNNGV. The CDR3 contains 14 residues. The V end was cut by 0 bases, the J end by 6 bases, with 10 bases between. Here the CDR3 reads CASSLDGGTDTQYF. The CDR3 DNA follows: TGTGCCAGCAGCTTAGATGGGGGTACCGATACGCAGTATTTT.

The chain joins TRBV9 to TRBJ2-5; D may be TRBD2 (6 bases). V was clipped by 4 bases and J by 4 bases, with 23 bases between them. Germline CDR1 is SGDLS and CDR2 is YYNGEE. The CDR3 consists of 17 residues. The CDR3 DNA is TGTGCCAGCAGCCCCAACCTAGGGACTCCGGTAGGAGAGACCCAGTACTTC. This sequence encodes CASSPNLGTPVGETQYF. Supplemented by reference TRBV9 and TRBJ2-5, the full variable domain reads DSGVTQTPKHLITATGQRVTLRCSPRSGDLSVYWYQQSLDQGLQFLIQYYNGEERAKGNILERFSAQQFPDLHSELNLSSLELGDSALYFCASSPNLGTPVGETQYFGPGTRLLVL.

CDR3 amino acids: CASSLVSATPGEQFF. CDR3 in DNA: TGTGCCAGCAGTTTAGTCTCGGCCACCCCCGGTGAGCAGTTCTTC. This chain links TRBV27 with TRBJ2-1; D ambiguous. The CDR3 runs 15 residues. The ends were cut back, 2 bases at V and 9 bases at J, with 17 bases in the middle. Germline loops: CDR1 MNHEY, CDR2 SMNVEV (reference sequence).